These 14 T cell receptor beta chains were all obtained from the same sample, sequenced in a study of blood T cell repertoires in COVID-19. Method: immunoSEQ multiplex PCR; TCRdb's copy keeps in-frame clones and lacks some. The table records approximately 270,000 clones, approximately 89% of them present only once. The sequenced sample consisted of PBMCs or T cells enriched from blood (not recorded which). The receptors originated from a woman in her sixties who had recovered from COVID-19.

The chain employs TRBV30 and TRBJ1-4; the D gene is possibly TRBD1 (6 bases). V gave up 3 bases and J gave up 4 bases, with 15 bases separating them. This CDR3 is 15 amino acids long. The germline gives CDR1 GTSNPN, CDR2 SVGIG (reference sequence). CDR3 bases: TGTGCCTGGAGGGCAAGGCCCAGGGGTAATGAAAAACTGTTTTTT. Protein product: CAWRARPRGNEKLFF.

The chain uses TRBV10-3 and TRBJ2-1; 11 nucleotides align to TRBD2. The V and J ends lost 7 bases and 2 bases, in that order; junction bases with no gene match: 4. The CDR3 totals 15 residues. Germline V CDR1 and CDR2: ENHRY, SYGVKD. The CDR3 coding sequence is TGTGCCATCACCCCTAGCGGGGGGACCTACAATGAGCAGTTCTTC. The encoded protein is CAITPSGGTYNEQFF.

CDR3 nucleotides: TGTGCCAGCAGCTTCGCGGGGCAGGAGACCCAGTACTTC. It encodes CASSFAGQETQYF. The genes are TRBV11-1 and TRBJ2-5; the D gene is possibly TRBD2 (6 bases). Germline V gene sequence: CDR1 SGHAT, CDR2 FQDESV (reference sequence). The CDR3 is made up of 13 amino acids. The V end was cut by 3 bases, the J end by 5 bases, with 10 bases between.

The chain recombines TRBV27 with TRBJ2-2, with D perhaps TRBD1 (5 bases). The CDR3 is made up of 13 amino acids. V dropped 6 bases and J dropped 6 bases, with 11 bases sitting between them. CDR1 is MNHEY and CDR2 is SMNVEV in the germline V gene (reference sequence). Here the CDR3 reads CASRWGRAGELFF. For the CDR3, the DNA is TGTGCCAGCAGATGGGGCCGGGCCGGGGAGCTGTTTTTT.

This sequence joins TRBV19 and TRBJ2-2, with 11 bases matching TRBD2. V lost 9 bases to trimming and J lost 2 bases; unmatched junction nucleotides: 5. The germline V gene encodes CDR1 LNHDA and CDR2 SQIVND (reference sequence). CDR3 size: 15 residues. Here the CDR3 DNA reads TGTGCCAGCCTGGGACTAGCGGTTAACACCGGGGAGCTGTTTTTT. Translation: CASLGLAVNTGELFF.

The chain recombines TRBV7-6 with TRBJ2-2; 7 nucleotides match TRBD1. The CDR3 sequence is 18 residues long. V was pared by 3 bases and J by 6 bases, with 16 bases of the junction left unmatched. CDR1 is SGHVS, CDR2 FNYEAQ, per germline. The CDR3 coding sequence is TGTGCCAGCAGCTTTGAGGGGGCACCGGGGCACGGCCCCGGGGAGCTGTTTTTT. It specifies CASSFEGAPGHGPGELFF.

V usage is TRBV6-1 and J usage is TRBJ2-1, with 9 bases fitting TRBD2. CDR3 length: 16 amino acids. Germline V gene lookup returns CDR1 MNHNS and CDR2 SASEGT. J gave up 4 bases and V 1 base, and 5 bases lay outside the gene matches. The CDR3 protein is CASSEGLAAPYNEQFF. CDR3 in DNA: TGTGCCAGCAGTGAAGGACTAGCGGCTCCATACAATGAGCAGTTCTTC.

The CDR3 region is CASKRDRVGNTIYF. CDR3 DNA sequence: TGTGCCAGTAAACGGGACAGGGTCGGAAACACCATATATTTT. The rearrangement links TRBV19 to TRBJ1-3, with TRBD1 identical over 9 bases. CDR1 and CDR2 from the germline V gene are LNHDA and SQIVND (reference sequence). The CDR3 consists of 14 residues. Unmatched junction bases numbered 5, after V lost 7 bases and J lost 4 bases.

J is TRBJ1-2 and V is TRBV9, with TRBD1 matching 9 bases. After removal of 4 bases from V and 6 bases from J, the junction contained 7 bases not matched to a gene. The germline CDR1 and CDR2 sequences are SGDLS and YYNGEE. The CDR3 totals 14 residues. The CDR3 loop reads CASSYDGQGNGYTF. The CDR3 region has the DNA TGTGCCAGCAGCTACGACGGACAGGGGAATGGCTACACCTTC.

V is TRBV4-1 and J is TRBJ2-7; possibly TRBD1 for D (5 bases). The CDR3 runs 16 residues. Germline V gene data show CDR1 as MGHRA and CDR2 as YSYEKL. V lost 0 bases to trimming and J lost 3 bases, with 15 bases between them. Written as DNA, the CDR3 is TGCGCCAGCAGCCAAGATCCCCTAGACAGTTACTACGAGCAGTACTTC. Its translation is CASSQDPLDSYYEQYF.

The V and J genes are TRBV5-6 and TRBJ1-6; 8 nucleotides line up with TRBD1. The CDR3 length is 18 residues. V was clipped by 2 bases and J by 0 bases; unmatched bases: 7. Germline CDR1 and CDR2: SGHDT and YYEEEE. CDR3 region: CASSLVRGLSSYNSPLHF. The DNA of the CDR3 is TGTGCCAGCAGCTTAGTCAGGGGGCTGAGCTCCTATAATTCACCCCTCCACTTT.

The chain carries TRBV24-1 and TRBJ2-2; 8 positions agree with TRBD1. The CDR3 extends over 16 amino acids. The ends lost 2 bases at V and 7 bases at J; junction bases unmatched: 8. Germline CDR1 is KGHDR and CDR2 is SFDVKD. CDR3 DNA sequence: TGTGCCACCAGTGATTCTTGGGTGACAGGGGTCGGGGAGCTGTTTTTT. Residues: CATSDSWVTGVGELFF.

This chain uses TRBV15 with TRBJ1-2; D is undetermined. This CDR3 is built from 13 residues. The germline V gene encodes CDR1 LNHNV and CDR2 YYDKDF (reference sequence). The ends were cut back, 1 base at V and 8 bases at J, with 11 bases in the middle. The CDR3 spells CATSRAGSPGYTF. CDR3 DNA sequence: TGTGCCACCAGCAGAGCAGGCAGTCCGGGCTACACCTTC.

Only one count was recorded for this clone. The chain recombines TRBV18 with TRBJ2-7; TRBD1 matches at 9 bases. Per the germline V gene, CDR1 is KGHSH and CDR2 is LQKENI. The CDR3 has 17 residues. With 4 bases clipped from V and 12 bases from J, the junction kept 22 bases outside the gene matches. The DNA of the CDR3 is TGTGCCAGCTCACTAGCCGAGACGGGACAGGGCAGAAGTACTGCGTACTTC. It translates to CASSLAETGQGRSTAYF.